Listed below are T cell receptor beta chains from one sample, sequenced in a study of CD8 T cells in ankylosing spondylitis. TCRdb itself ran the 5' RACE reads through MiXCR, one entry per CDR3 protein. The data hold about 300,000 distinct CDR3 sequences, with around a tenth observed a single time. Material for sequencing was blood, either unsorted or a sorted T cell fraction (not recorded which). The receptors shown here come from a female donor with ankylosing spondylitis or in good health (not recorded which). The CDR3 runs from the conserved cysteine through the conserved F or W. Each record gives: J gene, V gene, D gene, clone size, CDR3 DNA, CDR3 protein. The D gene is left open where the match is weak. The listing skips clone size in some rows; elsewhere it reads once, few, many or a size class.

j_call: TRBJ2-3; v_call: TRBV20-1; d_call: -; clone_size: many; cdr3_nt: TGCAGTGCTCCCCGTATGGGGGGCGCAGGAGATACGCAGTATTTT; cdr3_aa: CSAPRMGGAGDTQYF
j_call: TRBJ1-5; v_call: TRBV20-1; d_call: TRBD1; clone_size: many; cdr3_nt: TGCAGTGCTACGGGACAGGGGGTCCGAGATCAGCCCCAGCATTTT; cdr3_aa: CSATGQGVRDQPQHF
j_call: TRBJ2-1; v_call: TRBV6-2/TRBV6-3; d_call: TRBD2; clone_size: many; cdr3_nt: TGTGCCAGCAGTACTAGCGGGTCTGAGCAGTTCTTC; cdr3_aa: CASSTSGSEQFF
j_call: TRBJ1-2; v_call: TRBV15; d_call: -; clone_size: many; cdr3_nt: TGTGCCACCAGCAGAGATTGGTGGGGGCTTTCTTATGGCTACACCTTC; cdr3_aa: CATSRDWWGLSYGYTF
j_call: TRBJ1-6; v_call: TRBV27; d_call: -; clone_size: many; cdr3_nt: TGTGCCAGCACCTGGGGACTTCTGAGCTCCTATAATTCACCCCTCCACTTT; cdr3_aa: CASTWGLLSSYNSPLHF
j_call: TRBJ1-5; v_call: TRBV16; d_call: TRBD1; clone_size: -; cdr3_nt: TGTGCCAGCAGCCAATCCGGGGCGACAGGGGGCGGTCAGCCCCAGCATTTT; cdr3_aa: CASSQSGATGGGQPQHF
j_call: TRBJ2-1; v_call: TRBV19; d_call: TRBD2; clone_size: -; cdr3_nt: TGTGCCAGTAGTGGGCTAGCGGGGGTTGGAGAGCAGTTCTTC; cdr3_aa: CASSGLAGVGEQFF
j_call: TRBJ2-2; v_call: TRBV20-1; d_call: TRBD1; clone_size: many; cdr3_nt: TGCAGTGCTGGAGGGACAGGAGGCACCGGGGAGCTGTTTTTT; cdr3_aa: CSAGGTGGTGELFF
j_call: TRBJ2-7; v_call: TRBV29-1; d_call: TRBD2; clone_size: -; cdr3_nt: TGCAGCGTTGAAGAAGCGGCTAGCGGGAGTATCAACGAGCAGTACTTC; cdr3_aa: CSVEEAASGSINEQYF
j_call: TRBJ2-3; v_call: TRBV12-3/TRBV12-4; d_call: -; clone_size: many; cdr3_nt: TGTGCCAGCAGTCCCCAAGGGGAGGGGGATACAGATACGCAGTATTTT; cdr3_aa: CASSPQGEGDTDTQYF
j_call: TRBJ1-2; v_call: TRBV7-3; d_call: -; clone_size: few; cdr3_nt: TGTGCCAGCAGCACACAGGGTACTGGCTACACCTTC; cdr3_aa: CASSTQGTGYTF
j_call: TRBJ2-7; v_call: TRBV28; d_call: TRBD2; clone_size: -; cdr3_nt: TGTGCCAGCAGCGTAACTAGCGGGAGGAATCTGTACGAGCAGTACTTC; cdr3_aa: CASSVTSGRNLYEQYF
j_call: TRBJ2-1; v_call: TRBV20-1; d_call: -; clone_size: -; cdr3_nt: TGCTGTGCTACCCCGGACGGGGACATACACCTTTACAATGAGCAGTTCTTC; cdr3_aa: CCATPDGDIHLYNEQFF
j_call: TRBJ2-2; v_call: TRBV20-1; d_call: -; clone_size: many; cdr3_nt: TGCAGTGCTAAACGGGGTTCGGGGACCGGGGAGCTGTTTTTT; cdr3_aa: CSAKRGSGTGELFF
j_call: TRBJ2-1; v_call: TRBV6-2/TRBV6-3; d_call: TRBD2; clone_size: many; cdr3_nt: TGTGCCAGCAGTCGGGACTACTCTGAGCAGTTCTTC; cdr3_aa: CASSRDYSEQFF
j_call: TRBJ1-3; v_call: TRBV5-1; d_call: TRBD1; clone_size: many; cdr3_nt: TGCGCCAGCAGCTCAGGGGGACAGACTGGAAACACCATATATTTT; cdr3_aa: CASSSGGQTGNTIYF
j_call: TRBJ1-6; v_call: TRBV9; d_call: -; clone_size: many; cdr3_nt: TGTGCCAGCAGCGTAGAGGACTTTAATTCACCCCTCCACTTT; cdr3_aa: CASSVEDFNSPLHF
j_call: TRBJ2-4; v_call: TRBV12-3/TRBV12-4; d_call: TRBD2; clone_size: -; cdr3_nt: TGTGCCAGCAGTTTCGGGCGGGAGCTAGCCAAAAACATTCAGTACTTC; cdr3_aa: CASSFGRELAKNIQYF
j_call: TRBJ1-1; v_call: TRBV6-5; d_call: -; clone_size: many; cdr3_nt: TGTGCCAGCAGTTACTCGACAGGGAACACTGAAGCTTTCTTT; cdr3_aa: CASSYSTGNTEAFF
j_call: TRBJ1-1; v_call: TRBV12-3/TRBV12-4; d_call: TRBD1; clone_size: many; cdr3_nt: TGTGCCAGCACCGAGAGGGACAGGTCGAACACTGAAGCTTTCTTT; cdr3_aa: CASTERDRSNTEAFF
j_call: TRBJ2-7; v_call: TRBV5-1; d_call: -; clone_size: many; cdr3_nt: TGCGCCAGCAGCGAACTCCTGAGCTCCTACGAGCAGTACTTC; cdr3_aa: CASSELLSSYEQYF
j_call: TRBJ2-1; v_call: TRBV28; d_call: TRBD2; clone_size: -; cdr3_nt: TGTGCCAGCAGTTCCTCTACCGTTGCGGGAGGTAGTAATGAGCAGTTCTTC; cdr3_aa: CASSSSTVAGGSNEQFF
j_call: TRBJ2-1; v_call: TRBV6-1; d_call: TRBD2; clone_size: many; cdr3_nt: TGTGCCAGCAGGAGACTAGCGGGAGGTAGGGATGAGCAGTTCTTC; cdr3_aa: CASRRLAGGRDEQFF
j_call: TRBJ2-7; v_call: TRBV20-1; d_call: -; clone_size: many; cdr3_nt: TGCAGTGCTAGAGATATAGCTATGTGGTACGAGCAGTACTTC; cdr3_aa: CSARDIAMWYEQYF
j_call: TRBJ2-1; v_call: TRBV20-1; d_call: TRBD1; clone_size: -; cdr3_nt: TGCAGTGCCAAGGGCCCTGGACAGGGAACATTAAATGAGCAGTTCTTC; cdr3_aa: CSAKGPGQGTLNEQFF
j_call: TRBJ2-3; v_call: TRBV20-1; d_call: TRBD2; clone_size: many; cdr3_nt: TGCAGTGCTAGTTCCACTAGCGGGAGGACAGATACGCAGTATTTT; cdr3_aa: CSASSTSGRTDTQYF
j_call: TRBJ2-7; v_call: TRBV5-1; d_call: -; clone_size: many; cdr3_nt: TGCGCCAGCAGCTTGGTGGCGTTTGGCTCCTACGAGCAGTACTTC; cdr3_aa: CASSLVAFGSYEQYF
j_call: TRBJ1-6; v_call: TRBV7-9; d_call: -; clone_size: -; cdr3_nt: TGTGCCAGCAGCCCTGGGGCAGGGCACCGTTCACCCCTCCACTTT; cdr3_aa: CASSPGAGHRSPLHF
j_call: TRBJ2-7; v_call: TRBV27; d_call: TRBD2; clone_size: -; cdr3_nt: TGTGCCAGCAGTTTATCTCCGGGGGGGGCTTACGAGCAGTACTTC; cdr3_aa: CASSLSPGGAYEQYF
j_call: TRBJ1-2; v_call: TRBV5-1; d_call: TRBD1; clone_size: -; cdr3_nt: TGCGCCAGCAGCTTGATGCAGGGGGCGATGGTAGGTGGCTACACCTTC; cdr3_aa: CASSLMQGAMVGGYTF
j_call: TRBJ2-1; v_call: TRBV7-9; d_call: -; clone_size: many; cdr3_nt: TGTGCCAGCAGCCGTAGCGAGAGCTCCTACAATGAGCAGTTCTTC; cdr3_aa: CASSRSESSYNEQFF
j_call: TRBJ2-7; v_call: TRBV5-6; d_call: -; clone_size: many; cdr3_nt: TGTGCCAGCAGCTTGGTTGAGACCTACGAGCAGTACTTC; cdr3_aa: CASSLVETYEQYF
j_call: TRBJ2-1; v_call: TRBV5-1; d_call: TRBD1; clone_size: few; cdr3_nt: TGCGCCAGCAGCTCGGGACAGGGGCTTAATGGTGAGCAGTTCTTC; cdr3_aa: CASSSGQGLNGEQFF
j_call: TRBJ2-1; v_call: TRBV27; d_call: -; clone_size: many; cdr3_nt: TGTGCCAGCAGTTCGGCTAGCGTCCGCAATGAGCAGTTCTTC; cdr3_aa: CASSSASVRNEQFF